The clone carrying this T cell receptor (beta chain) was seen a handful of times. The antigen remains undetermined. The data derive from a study of read filtering for tumor transcriptome and immune sequencing. Study information: Patients were approximately 17 male and 11 to 15 female, mean age 65.9 years, range 47 to 80.

Findings and limits, study-wide: Even smaller IR-seq throughput identified most shared clonotypes. IR-seq and RNA-seq agreed better without single-read clonotypes.

Deletions cut 2 bases from V and 3 bases from J, with 7 bases between. The CDR3 totals 13 residues. CDR1 is SGHTA, CDR2 FQGNSA, per germline. From roughly 400 ng of RNA, a library with molecular barcoded alpha/delta and beta/gamma adaptors was made. MiXCR was run by TCRdb on the reads, yielding one entry per CDR3 protein. The profile shows 75,000 to 95,000 distinct CDR3 sequences, under 25% of them singletons. The rearrangement joins TRBV7-2 to TRBJ1-1; D perhaps matches TRBD1 (5 bases). Sequencing was performed on a population of CD138-negative cells sorted from bone marrow. The origin of this receptor is a donor at least 40 years old with multiple myeloma. CDR3 residues: CASSLWGDTEAFF. The CDR3 coding sequence is TGTGCCAGCAGCTTATGGGGGGACACTGAAGCTTTCTTT.